This T cell receptor (beta chain) was captured by sequencing in a study of cytomegalovirus exposure and HLA in healthy donors. Whole-study context: The 100 to 150 validation repertoires and the approximately 700 first-cohort repertoires shared a platform, a later analysis reported.

This CDR3 has 14 residues. CDR1 is LNHDA and CDR2 is SQIVND in the germline V gene (reference sequence). V lost 3 bases, J lost 3 bases, and 9 bases lay in between. Profiled with immunoSEQ multiplex PCR; TCRdb holds only in-frame clones, not every one. The repertoire holds around 80,000 clones, 85% to 95% seen once, with under 0.9% in the top ten. The genes are TRBV19 and TRBJ1-5; D unclear. Specimen: PBMCs. The source of this sequence is a woman between 18 and 29 years old in good health and CMV-seronegative. In nucleotides, the CDR3 is TGTGCCAGTAGTATCATACACAACAATCAGCCCCAGCATTTT. Translated: CASSIIHNNQPQHF.